Shown below are 17 T cell receptor beta chains from a single sample sequenced in a study of cytomegalovirus exposure and HLA in healthy donors. The PCR ran on 60 Vbeta and 13 Jbeta primers. Method: immunoSEQ multiplex PCR; TCRdb's copy keeps in-frame clones and lacks some. The table includes under 95,000 clones, over 70% detected once. Input material: PBMCs. The receptors here all came from a male donor in good health and CMV-seronegative.

About this clone: Other nucleotide sequences from this sample produce the same CDR3. The rearrangement uses TRBV19 and TRBJ1-4; D gene uncertain. Between the trimmed V and J ends, which lost 3 bases and 0 bases, there was a span of 5 bases. Germline CDR1 is LNHDA and CDR2 is SQIVND (reference sequence). CDR3 length: 14 amino acids. The CDR3 region has the DNA TGTGCCAGTAGTATCTCTGCAACTAATGAAAAACTGTTTTTT. Translation: CASSISATNEKLFF.

This clone showed up just once. The rearrangement uses TRBV6-1 and TRBJ1-4; TRBD1 is a possible D gene (5 bases). V was clipped by 10 bases and J by 10 bases, with 16 bases between them. This CDR3 contains 12 residues. CDR1 MNHNS and CDR2 SASEGT come from the germline V gene. Here the CDR3 DNA reads TGTGCCACCTGGGACGGGGGAGGAAAACTGTTTTTT. Its protein product is CATWDGGGKLFF.

This clone has only a few counts. The chain couples TRBV6-1 to TRBJ2-5; the D gene is possibly TRBD1 (6 bases). V lost 8 bases and J lost 2, with 12 bases in between. Germline loops: CDR1 MNHNS, CDR2 SASEGT. The CDR3 length is 13 residues. CDR3 DNA sequence: TGTGCCAGCGCTAGGGACACTCAAGAGACCCAGTACTTC. Its protein is CASARDTQETQYF.

This clone was observed a single time. The chain couples TRBV28 to TRBJ1-1, with 7 bases fitting TRBD1. The junction had 15 bases not matched to a gene; V was cut back by 7 bases and J by 4 bases. CDR1 is MDHEN and CDR2 is SYDVKM in the germline V gene. The CDR3 is 16 amino acids. In nucleotides, the CDR3 is TGTGCCAGCACCGGTACAGGGGCTTTTCACCTCACTGAAGCTTTCTTT. Its translation: CASTGTGAFHLTEAFF.

The CDR3 loop is CASSDLLRALAGRNEQFF. CDR3 nucleotides: TGTGCCAGCAGTGATCTCCTTAGGGCACTAGCGGGAAGGAATGAGCAGTTCTTC. The chain employs TRBV6-1 and TRBJ2-1; 10 bases are a match to TRBD2. This CDR3 is built from 18 residues. V dropped 3 bases and J dropped 7; count of bases not matched to a gene: 15. Germline assignment: CDR1 MNHNS and CDR2 SASEGT.

The CDR3: CAWEDHRGQVGNTIYF. In DNA form, the CDR3 reads TGTGCCTGGGAGGATCACAGGGGGCAAGTTGGAAACACCATATATTTT. The rearrangement joins TRBV30 to TRBJ1-3, with TRBD1 matching over 9 bases. The germline CDR1 and CDR2 sequences are GTSNPN and SVGIG (reference sequence). The trim removed 5 bases at V and 3 bases at J, leaving 11 bases unmatched. The CDR3 extends over 16 amino acids.

This clone was found once. J is TRBJ2-7 and V is TRBV7-2, with D unclear. CDR1 and CDR2 from the germline V gene are SGHTA and FQGNSA. CDR3 length: 15 residues. Trimming removed 1 base at V and 0 bases at J, with 10 bases between. Here the CDR3 DNA reads TGTGCCAGCAGCTTAGGAGTTCTTAGCTCCTACGAGCAGTACTTC. Amino acid sequence: CASSLGVLSSYEQYF.

In DNA, the CDR3 is TGTGCCAGCAGTTTAGAGTACCCCGGGGCTCGGGACACCTTAAATTCACCCCTCCACTTT. This codes for CASSLEYPGARDTLNSPLHF. The rearrangement joins TRBV27 to TRBJ1-6; D is possibly TRBD1 (6 bases). The ends were cut back, 2 bases at V and 7 bases at J, with 27 bases in the middle. The CDR3 runs 20 residues. Germline CDR1 MNHEY, CDR2 SMNVEV (reference sequence).

This clone was counted a single time. A junction boundary mismatches the germline segment, possibly from a read error. The V gene is TRBV30, the J gene TRBJ1-2; TRBD1 matches 8 bases. The germline CDR1 and CDR2 sequences are GTSNPN and SVGIG (reference sequence). The length of the CDR3 is 13 residues. CDR3 sequence reads: CAWRLGQDYGYPF. CDR3 DNA sequence: TGTGCCTGGAGGCTGGGACAGGATTATGGCTACCCCTTC.

The V gene is TRBV18, the J gene TRBJ1-5, with D tentatively TRBD1 (5 bases). V dropped 2 bases and J dropped 5 bases, with 13 bases sitting between them. Germline V gives CDR1 KGHSH, CDR2 LQKENI. The length of the CDR3 is 15 residues. The chain's CDR3 is CASSPGSTGDQPQHF. DNA of the CDR3: TGTGCCAGCTCACCAGGTAGCACAGGCGATCAGCCCCAGCATTTT.

In this sample, this clone turned up once. V and J are TRBV20-1 and TRBJ2-5; weak D call: TRBD1 (5 bases). V was shortened by 5 bases and J by 5 bases, with 9 bases between the two germline ends. CDR3 length equals 11 residues. Germline V gene sequence: CDR1 DFQATT, CDR2 SNEGSKA (reference sequence). For the CDR3, the DNA is TGCAGTGCTTCCCAGGGTGAGACCCAGTACTTC. Amino acids: CSASQGETQYF.

The chain carries TRBV7-2 and TRBJ1-2, with D hard to call. The germline V and J ends were trimmed by 5 bases and 2 bases, with 12 bases remaining between them. The germline gives CDR1 SGHTA, CDR2 FQGNSA. The CDR3 is made up of 14 amino acids. CDR3 nucleotides: TGTGCCAGCAGCACCGGAACAGCCAACTATGGCTACACCTTC. The encoded protein is CASSTGTANYGYTF.

V usage is TRBV21-1 and J usage is TRBJ2-5; the table's TRBD1 call for D was not verified on the DNA. TRBV21-1 is labeled a pseudogene. The CDR3 spans 15 residues. The CDR3 loop is CASQPKGTDQETQYF. CDR3 bases: TGTGCCAGTCAGCCGAAGGGGACAGACCAAGAGACCCAGTACTTC.

This chain connects TRBV6-5 to TRBJ1-5; D is unclear. CDR3 length: 13 residues. Trimming cost V 8 bases and J 4 bases, with 12 bases left between them. The germline CDR1 and CDR2 sequences are MNHEY and SVGAGI. This CDR3 reads CASCITPNQPQHF. The CDR3 coding sequence is TGTGCCAGCTGCATTACTCCAAATCAGCCCCAGCATTTT.

CDR3 sequence reads: CASSRTEMNTEAFF. The CDR3 DNA sequence: TGTGCCAGCAGCCGAACAGAGATGAACACTGAAGCTTTCTTT. This chain joins TRBV7-2 and TRBJ1-1; no clear D. CDR1 and CDR2 (germline): SGHTA, FQGNSA. Between the trimmed V and J ends, which lost 5 bases and 0 bases, there was a span of 10 bases. The CDR3 is 14 amino acids.

The V and J genes are TRBV28 and TRBJ2-1, with a tentative D call TRBD2 (6 bases). Germline CDR1 and CDR2: MDHEN and SYDVKM. This CDR3 spans 13 amino acids. With 6 bases removed from V and 8 bases from J, the gap between germline ends came to 14 bases. The CDR3: CASRHAASDEQFF. The CDR3 DNA is TGTGCCAGCAGGCATGCGGCTAGCGATGAGCAGTTCTTC.

CDR3 bases: TGCAGCGCCACGACAGGGGGGAACACTGAAGCTTTCTTT. It yields the protein CSATTGGNTEAFF. The chain uses TRBV29-1 and TRBJ1-1; TRBD1 matches at 9 bases. The CDR3 sequence is 13 residues long. V trimming: 7 bases; J trimming: 1 base; junction bases outside the gene matches: 4. Germline-derived CDR1 and CDR2 are SQVTM and ANQGSEA.